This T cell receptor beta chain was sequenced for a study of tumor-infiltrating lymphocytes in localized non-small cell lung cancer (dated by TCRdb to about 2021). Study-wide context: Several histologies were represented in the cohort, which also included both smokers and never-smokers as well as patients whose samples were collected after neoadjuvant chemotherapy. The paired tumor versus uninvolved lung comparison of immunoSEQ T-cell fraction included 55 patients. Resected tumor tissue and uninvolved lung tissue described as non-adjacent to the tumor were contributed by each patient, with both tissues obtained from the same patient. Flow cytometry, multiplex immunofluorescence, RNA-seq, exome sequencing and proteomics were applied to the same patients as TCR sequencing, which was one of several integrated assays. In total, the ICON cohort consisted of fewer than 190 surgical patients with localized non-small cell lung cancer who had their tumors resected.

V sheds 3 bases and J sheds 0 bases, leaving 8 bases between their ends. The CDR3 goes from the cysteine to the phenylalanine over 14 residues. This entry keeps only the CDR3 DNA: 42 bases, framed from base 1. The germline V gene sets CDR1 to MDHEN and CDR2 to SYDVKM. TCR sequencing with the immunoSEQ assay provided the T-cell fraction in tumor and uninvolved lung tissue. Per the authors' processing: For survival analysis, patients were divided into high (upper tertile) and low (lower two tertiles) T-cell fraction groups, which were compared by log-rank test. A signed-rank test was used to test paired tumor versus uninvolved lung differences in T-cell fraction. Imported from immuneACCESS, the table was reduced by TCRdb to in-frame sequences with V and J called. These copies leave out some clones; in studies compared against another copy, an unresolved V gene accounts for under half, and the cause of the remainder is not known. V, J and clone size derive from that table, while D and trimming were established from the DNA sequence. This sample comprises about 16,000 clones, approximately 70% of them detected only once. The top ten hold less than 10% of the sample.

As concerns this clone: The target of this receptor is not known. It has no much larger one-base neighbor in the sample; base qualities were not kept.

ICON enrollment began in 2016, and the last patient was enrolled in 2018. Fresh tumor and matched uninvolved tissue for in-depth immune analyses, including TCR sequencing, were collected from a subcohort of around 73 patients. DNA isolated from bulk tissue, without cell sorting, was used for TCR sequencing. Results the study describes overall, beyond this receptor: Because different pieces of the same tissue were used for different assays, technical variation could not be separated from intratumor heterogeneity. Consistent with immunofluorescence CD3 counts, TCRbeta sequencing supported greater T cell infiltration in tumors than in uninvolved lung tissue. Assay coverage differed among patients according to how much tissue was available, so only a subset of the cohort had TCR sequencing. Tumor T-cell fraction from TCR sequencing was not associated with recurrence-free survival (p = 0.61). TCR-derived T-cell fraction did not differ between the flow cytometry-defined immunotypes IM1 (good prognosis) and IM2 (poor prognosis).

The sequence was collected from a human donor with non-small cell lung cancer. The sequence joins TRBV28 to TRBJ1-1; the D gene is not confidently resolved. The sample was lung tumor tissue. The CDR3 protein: CASSLERVNTEAFF. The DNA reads TGTGCCAGCAGTTTGGAGAGGGTGAACACTGAAGCTTTCTTT.